This TCR beta chain is from a study of blood T cell repertoires in COVID-19. Study as a whole: Sources were T cells, B-cell-depleted T cells, or PBMCs; the material itself was cDNA or gDNA.

Per the original data handling: Nucleated cell counts were estimated from reference gene primer amplification. The repertoire was sequenced with immunoSEQ multiplex PCR; TCRdb's copy has only in-frame clones and lacks some. The DNA gave D and trimming, while V, J and clone size come from that table. The sample shows roughly 70,000 clones, about 80% of them seen only once. The TCR comes from a woman between 65 and 79 years old with acute or convalescent COVID-19. Material for sequencing was peripheral blood.

The CDR3: CASSQTGSTEAFF. CDR3 bases: TGTGCCAGCAGCCAGACAGGGAGTACTGAAGCTTTCTTT. This rearrangement joins TRBV2 to TRBJ1-1; TRBD1 matches 7 bases. The CDR3 has 13 residues. CDR1 SNHLY and CDR2 FYNNEI come from the germline V gene. Germline trimming cut 6 bases from V and 5 bases from J; bases unmatched to any gene: 6. Full variable domain (outside the CDR3, taken from reference TRBV2 and TRBJ1-1): EPEVTQTPSHQVTQMGQEVILRCVPISNHLYFYWYRQILGQKVEFLVSFYNNEISEKSEIFDDQFSVERPDGSNFTLKIRSTKLEDSAMYFCASSQTGSTEAFFGQGTRLTVV.